The rows below give T cell receptor beta chains drawn from one sample of a study of blood T cell repertoires in COVID-19. The protocol was immunoSEQ multiplex PCR, while the TCRdb copy is restricted to in-frame clones and leaves out a portion. The sample consists of 360,000 or so clones, about 90% of them appearing once. Sequenced material: PBMCs or T cells enriched from blood (not recorded which). All receptors derive from a woman in her twenties or thirties who had recovered from COVID-19. Both conserved end residues are part of each CDR3. D genes are given only for firm matches. Clone size appears in some rows only: once, few, many, or a class for an expanded clone.

TRBJ2-2	TRBD1	few	TRBV28	CASGTGGTGELFF	TGTGCCAGCGGGACAGGGGGCACCGGGGAGCTGTTTTTT
TRBJ2-7	TRBD1	-	TRBV12-3/TRBV12-4	CASSPQTGGQYF	TGTGCCAGCAGTCCCCAAACAGGGGGGCAGTACTTC
TRBJ2-3	TRBD2	-	TRBV27	CASSRRGAGGTDTQYF	TGTGCCAGCAGTCGCCGAGGAGCGGGGGGCACAGATACGCAGTATTTT
TRBJ2-6	-	-	TRBV7-7	CASSPPGSGANVLTF	TGTGCTAGCAGCCCTCCGGGCTCTGGGGCCAACGTCCTGACTTTC
TRBJ2-7	-	-	TRBV12-3/TRBV12-4	CASSPRGYEQYF	TGTGCCAGCAGCCCCCGGGGTTACGAGCAGTACTTC
TRBJ1-4	-	-	TRBV28	CASSLRGGFEKLFF	TGTGCCAGCAGTTTACGAGGAGGTTTTGAAAAACTGTTTTTT
TRBJ2-1	TRBD2	-	TRBV5-4	CASSLVAGGRNEQFF	TGTGCCAGCAGCTTGGTAGCGGGAGGTCGGAATGAGCAGTTCTTC
TRBJ1-4	TRBD1	-	TRBV7-9	CASSLGQGDEKLFF	TGTGCCAGCAGCTTGGGGCAGGGGGACGAAAAACTGTTTTTT
TRBJ2-1	TRBD1	-	TRBV25-1	CASRRQGAPYNEQFF	TGTGCCAGCAGAAGACAGGGGGCGCCCTACAATGAGCAGTTCTTC
TRBJ2-7	-	-	TRBV5-1	CASSSHSSYEQYF	TGCGCCAGCAGCTCCCACTCTTCTTACGAGCAGTACTTC
TRBJ2-2	-	-	TRBV5-1	CASSLGPAGTGELFF	TGCGCCAGCAGCCTCGGGCCCGCAGGGACCGGGGAGCTGTTTTTT
TRBJ2-7	-	-	TRBV3-1/TRBV3-2	CASSQAPADSYEQYF	TGTGCCAGCAGCCAAGCGCCGGCGGACTCCTACGAGCAGTACTTC
TRBJ1-5	-	-	TRBV3-1/TRBV3-2	CASSQTVNSNQPQHF	TGTGCCAGCAGCCAGACAGTTAATAGCAATCAGCCCCAGCATTTT
TRBJ1-5	-	-	TRBV6-6	CASSYSRVGQPQHF	TGTGCCAGCAGTTATTCCAGGGTGGGTCAGCCCCAGCATTTT
TRBJ2-7	TRBD2	-	TRBV4-2	CASSQEGPAGGGYEQYF	TGTGCCAGCAGCCAAGAAGGGCCAGCGGGAGGAGGATACGAGCAGTACTTC
TRBJ1-2	-	-	TRBV7-3	CASSFNGGSEGYTF	TGTGCCAGCAGTTTTAACGGGGGATCCGAAGGCTACACCTTC
TRBJ1-2	TRBD1	-	TRBV30	CAWTGGAYGYTF	TGTGCCTGGACAGGGGGCGCATATGGCTACACCTTC
TRBJ1-3	-	-	TRBV2	CATKGGLGNTIYF	TGTGCCACCAAGGGGGGGCTTGGAAACACCATATATTTT
TRBJ2-7	TRBD1	-	TRBV11-2	CASTPDRGTYEQYF	TGTGCCAGCACCCCCGACAGGGGCACCTACGAGCAGTACTTC
TRBJ2-7	TRBD1	-	TRBV27	CASKQGPYSYEQYF	TGTGCCAGCAAACAGGGGCCTTACTCCTACGAGCAGTACTTC
TRBJ1-1	-	-	TRBV18	CASSPGHSGGTEAFF	TGTGCCAGCTCACCGGGACACAGTGGGGGCACTGAAGCTTTCTTT
TRBJ2-1	-	-	TRBV6-5	CASSSGNEQFF	TGTGCCAGCAGCTCAGGAAATGAGCAGTTCTTC
TRBJ1-3	-	-	TRBV27	CASSPRGRGRVRGNTIYF	TGTGCCAGCAGTCCCCGTGGCAGGGGAAGAGTGAGAGGAAACACCATATATTTT
TRBJ1-2	-	few	TRBV29-1	CSVEDRYYGYTF	TGCAGCGTTGAAGACAGATACTATGGCTACACCTTC
TRBJ2-1	TRBD1	-	TRBV3-1/TRBV3-2	CASSDTGGSYNEQFF	TGTGCCAGCAGCGATACAGGGGGCTCCTACAATGAGCAGTTCTTC
TRBJ1-2	-	-	TRBV9	CASSVEFRGYGYTF	TGTGCCAGCAGCGTAGAATTCAGAGGCTATGGCTACACCTTC
TRBJ2-3	TRBD1	-	TRBV6-5	CASSYGTGETDTQYF	TGTGCCAGCAGTTACGGGACAGGGGAGACAGATACGCAGTATTTT
TRBJ1-2	TRBD1	-	TRBV3-1/TRBV3-2	CASSHFSRGREGGYTF	TGTGCCAGCAGCCATTTTTCCAGGGGGCGAGAAGGGGGCTACACCTTC
TRBJ2-7	-	few	TRBV6-2/TRBV6-3	CASSYSSYSYEQYF	TGTGCCAGCAGTTACTCGAGTTACTCCTACGAGCAGTACTTC
TRBJ2-7	TRBD1	-	TRBV18	CASSPMGQANPREQYF	TGTGCCAGCTCACCAATGGGACAGGCCAACCCCCGCGAGCAGTACTTC
TRBJ2-1	TRBD1	-	TRBV9	CASSPQGVQSYNEQFF	TGTGCCAGCAGCCCACAGGGGGTACAATCCTACAATGAGCAGTTCTTC